This entry lists 2 T cell receptor beta chains sequenced from one sample in a study of OX40 agonist ivuxolimab in advanced cancers. Some clones are missing from TCRdb's copy, which holds only in-frame ones; the method was immunoSEQ multiplex PCR. The sample comprises fewer than 85,000 clones, about 93% of which are singletons, and roughly 0.42% rests with the top ten. The specimen was CD4+ or CD8+ T cells sorted from blood, collected in a trial of the OX40 agonist ivuxolimab. The origin of the receptors is an adult with an advanced solid tumor such as melanoma, head and neck, liver or kidney cancer.

The CDR3 DNA is TGCGCCAGCAGTGAACGTACTAGCGGGACTGAGCAGTTCTTC. Translating gives CASSERTSGTEQFF. V usage is TRBV10-1 and J usage is TRBJ2-1; 10 bases line up with TRBD2. The length of the CDR3 is 14 residues. Germline V lookup: CDR1 WNHNN, CDR2 SYGVQD (reference sequence). The V and J ends lost 3 bases and 9 bases, in that order; junction bases with no gene match: 5.

The chain joins TRBV27 to TRBJ2-1, with D unresolved. CDR3 length: 14 residues. The germline CDR1 and CDR2 sequences are MNHEY and SMNVEV (reference sequence). V gave up 4 bases and J gave up 5 bases, with 12 bases separating them. CDR3 DNA sequence: TGTGCCAGCAGTTCCTACGGCTCACACAATGAGCAGTTCTTC. Protein product: CASSSYGSHNEQFF.